The 25 T cell receptor beta chains below come from one sample, sequenced in a study of blood T cell repertoires in COVID-19. Produced via immunoSEQ multiplex PCR; TCRdb's table is partial and in-frame only. The sample includes about 250,000 clones, about four fifths of them seen just once. Sample: peripheral blood. The receptors were sampled from a man aged 80 or over with acute or convalescent COVID-19.

The chain combines TRBV5-1 with TRBJ2-1, with TRBD1 identical over 9 bases. The germline V gene encodes CDR1 SGHRS and CDR2 YFSETQ. V shed 4 bases, J shed 8 bases, and the junction held 13 bases outside the gene matches. There are 16 residues in the CDR3. The CDR3, as DNA: TGCGCCAGCAGCAGTACAGGGGGCGGGACCGTCTATGAGCAGTTCTTC. Its protein is CASSSTGGGTVYEQFF.

This chain links TRBV19 with TRBJ2-1; 7 bases line up with TRBD1. V shed 6 bases, J shed 8 bases, and the junction held 4 bases outside the gene matches. From germline, CDR1 is LNHDA and CDR2 SQIVND (reference sequence). CDR3 size: 12 residues. The CDR3 sequence: CASSHDRDEQFF. The CDR3 nucleotides are TGTGCCAGTAGCCACGACAGGGATGAGCAGTTCTTC.

The rearrangement links TRBV11-1 to TRBJ2-7; no definite D call. V gave up 3 bases and J gave up 1 base, with 7 bases separating them. The CDR3 sequence is 13 residues long. Germline V gene lookup returns CDR1 SGHAT and CDR2 FQDESV (reference sequence). The CDR3 coding sequence is TGTGCCAGCAGCTTTTACGGGTCCTACGAGCAGTACTTC. It translates to CASSFYGSYEQYF.

This clone has only one observation. V and J are TRBV19 and TRBJ2-1, with 8 bases fitting TRBD2. Germline V CDR1 and CDR2: LNHDA, SQIVND (reference sequence). The V and J ends lost 2 bases and 9 bases, in that order; junction bases with no gene match: 15. CDR3 length equals 17 residues. CDR3 DNA: TGTGCCAGTAGTATACCTCTAGCGGGCACTAGGGGGTCTGAGCAGTTCTTC. This translates into CASSIPLAGTRGSEQFF.

This chain connects TRBV7-2 to TRBJ2-1; 9 nucleotides align to TRBD2. V lost 6 bases to trimming and J lost 8 bases; unmatched junction nucleotides: 11. CDR1 is SGHTA and CDR2 is FQGNSA in the germline V gene. This CDR3 contains 15 residues. This CDR3 is CASSVGSGSYHEQFF. The CDR3 DNA is TGTGCCAGCAGTGTGGGTAGCGGGAGTTACCATGAGCAGTTCTTC.

The genes are TRBV28 and TRBJ2-7; 7 positions agree with TRBD1. Per germline, CDR1 MDHEN and CDR2 SYDVKM. V trimming: 0 bases; J trimming: 3 bases; junction bases outside the gene matches: 2. The CDR3 is made up of 14 amino acids. DNA of the CDR3: TGTGCCAGCAGTTTATGGGGACAGTTCTACGAGCAGTACTTC. This gives the protein CASSLWGQFYEQYF.

This clone was detected once. The J gene is TRBJ2-2, the V gene TRBV11-2, with D possibly matching TRBD1 (5 bases). The CDR3 has 14 residues. The germline CDR1 and CDR2 sequences are SGHAT and FQNNGV. Trimming took 5 bases from V and 3 from J, leaving 10 bases between them. The CDR3 nucleotides read TGTGCCAGCAGCCGTAGGGGCGACACCGGGGAGCTGTTTTTT. The encoded protein is CASSRRGDTGELFF.

The rearrangement joins TRBV2 to TRBJ2-1; a weak D match, TRBD1 (6 bases). The V gene's germline CDR1 is SNHLY and CDR2 FYNNEI. This CDR3 is 13 amino acids long. V shed 4 bases and J shed 2 bases, with 6 bases lying between them. As DNA, the CDR3 is TGTGCCAGCAGTGGACAGGCCTACAATGAGCAGTTCTTC. This encodes CASSGQAYNEQFF.

V is TRBV18 and J is TRBJ2-5, with a possible D match to TRBD1 (6 bases). In germline, CDR1 is KGHSH, CDR2 LQKENI. V was cut by 4 bases and J by 4 bases, with 13 bases left in between. CDR3 length: 14 residues. The CDR3 spells CASSQDRGGETQYF. CDR3 coding DNA: TGTGCCAGCTCACAAGACCGAGGGGGAGAGACCCAGTACTTC.

The chain is built from TRBV28 and TRBJ1-2; TRBD1 matches 12 bases. Looked up from germline, CDR1 is MDHEN and CDR2 is SYDVKM. The V segment lost 6 bases and the J segment 8 bases; nucleotides outside the gene matches: 7. The CDR3 runs 14 residues. Here the CDR3 reads CASSRGQGAGGYTF. The CDR3 DNA is TGTGCCAGCAGCCGGGGACAGGGGGCTGGCGGCTACACCTTC.

The CDR3 bases are TGTGCCAGCAGCTTCAGCGATCTGACCACCCAATTTAGCACAGATACGCAGTATTTT. Protein product: CASSFSDLTTQFSTDTQYF. The V call is TRBV5-6, the J call TRBJ2-3; D not certain. This CDR3 has 19 amino acids. Germline CDR1 and CDR2: SGHDT and YYEEEE. V gave up 2 bases and J gave up 0 bases, with 22 bases separating them.

This clone was counted a single time. The V gene is TRBV24-1, the J gene TRBJ2-2, with unresolved D. Germline-derived CDR1 and CDR2 are KGHDR and SFDVKD. The CDR3 has 13 residues. V dropped 5 bases and J dropped 5 bases, with 8 bases sitting between them. The CDR3 sequence: CATSGWRTGELFF. CDR3 sequence (DNA): TGTGCCACCAGTGGGTGGCGGACCGGGGAGCTGTTTTTT.

The genes are TRBV28 and TRBJ1-5, with 8 bases identical to TRBD1. CDR3 size: 16 residues. The trim removed 7 bases at V and 5 bases at J, leaving 13 bases unmatched. The germline V gene encodes CDR1 MDHEN and CDR2 SYDVKM. The CDR3 DNA is TGTGCCAGCACCGCGACCAGGGCAGGGGGCGATCAGCCCCAGCATTTT. It specifies CASTATRAGGDQPQHF.

This rearrangement joins TRBV19 to TRBJ2-3, with 7 nucleotides matching TRBD2. The V and J ends lost 5 bases and 1 base, in that order; junction bases with no gene match: 12. CDR1 and CDR2 from the germline V gene are LNHDA and SQIVND (reference sequence). The CDR3 has 17 amino acids. CDR3 DNA sequence: TGTGCCAGTAGTCCCCGGCCTCTGGCGGGGGGCACAGATACGCAGTATTTT. It translates to CASSPRPLAGGTDTQYF.

This chain's CDR3 is CASSTHRVGQPQHF. In DNA, the CDR3 is TGTGCCAGTAGTACTCACAGGGTTGGGCAGCCCCAGCATTTT. This rearrangement joins TRBV19 to TRBJ1-5, with TRBD1 as a possible D gene (6 bases). Germline assignment: CDR1 LNHDA and CDR2 SQIVND (reference sequence). Trimming left V 4 bases short and J 7 bases short, with 14 bases between. The CDR3 is 14 residues long.

This clone was found a few times. This chain joins TRBV24-1 and TRBJ2-7; TRBD1 matches 9 bases. CDR1 and CDR2 from the germline V gene are KGHDR and SFDVKD. The CDR3 covers 16 residues. V lost 1 base to trimming and J lost 7 bases; unmatched junction nucleotides: 10. This chain's CDR3 is CATSDFQDRGSKEQYF. CDR3 nucleotide sequence: TGTGCCACCAGTGATTTTCAGGACAGGGGTTCAAAGGAGCAGTACTTC.

The chain combines TRBV5-1 with TRBJ1-4; D uncertain. Trimming took 1 base from V and 0 from J, leaving 10 bases between them. The germline V gene encodes CDR1 SGHRS and CDR2 YFSETQ. CDR3 size: 16 residues. The CDR3 DNA follows: TGCGCCAGCAGCTTGTCGGGAGCCGCAACTAATGAAAAACTGTTTTTT. This gives the protein CASSLSGAATNEKLFF.

The chain links TRBV27 to TRBJ1-6; 9 bases fit TRBD1. CDR1 is MNHEY and CDR2 is SMNVEV in the germline V gene (reference sequence). The CDR3 is 17 amino acids. V shed 2 bases and J 9 bases; nucleotides not matched to a gene: 11. This CDR3 is CASSLRPGQGLSSPLHF. CDR3 nucleotide sequence: TGTGCCAGCAGTTTAAGACCGGGACAGGGTTTGTCTTCACCCCTCCACTTT.

This sequence joins TRBV19 and TRBJ2-6, with 12 bases identical to TRBD1. The germline gives CDR1 LNHDA, CDR2 SQIVND (reference sequence). This CDR3 spans 17 amino acids. Losses at the gene ends were 6 bases for V and 2 bases for J; bases not matched to a gene: 5. The CDR3 sequence: CASRPGTGGAGANVLTF. CDR3 nucleotides: TGTGCCAGTAGGCCCGGGACAGGGGGCGCTGGGGCCAACGTCCTGACTTTC. The full variable domain, its missing parts supplied by reference TRBV19 and TRBJ2-6, is DGGITQSPKYLFRKEGQNVTLSCEQNLNHDAMYWYRQDPGQGLRLIYYSQIVNDFQKGDIAEGYSVSREKKESFPLTVTSAQKNPTAFYLCASRPGTGGAGANVLTFGAGSRLTVL.

For the CDR3, the DNA is TGTGCCAGCAGCTCCCCGGGACAGTTTTTTAACTATGGCTACACCTTC. Amino acid sequence: CASSSPGQFFNYGYTF. The chain links TRBV7-9 to TRBJ1-2; 7 bases are a match to TRBD1. Germline CDR1 SEHNR, CDR2 FQNEAQ (reference sequence). The CDR3 length is 16 residues. The V gene end was trimmed by 4 bases and the J gene end by 1 base; junction bases not matched to a gene: 9.

The gene calls are TRBV6-5 and TRBJ2-1; perhaps TRBD1 as D (5 bases). V was trimmed by 2 bases and J by 6 bases, leaving 11 bases between them. The CDR3 has 14 residues. Germline V gene data show CDR1 as MNHEY and CDR2 as SVGAGI. The CDR3 DNA follows: TGTGCCAGCAGTTACAGACAGCCAGCCAATGAGCAGTTCTTC. It specifies CASSYRQPANEQFF.

The CDR3, as DNA: TGTGCCAGCAGCCACCGGGTAGGGGGCGGATGGACTGAAGCTTTCTTT. Encoded protein: CASSHRVGGGWTEAFF. The chain uses TRBV6-6 and TRBJ1-1; 7 positions match TRBD1. Trimming at V came to 6 bases and at J to 5 bases, leaving 15 bases not matched to a gene. CDR3 length: 16 amino acids. Germline values: CDR1 MNHNY, CDR2 SVGAGI (reference sequence).

This chain links TRBV15 with TRBJ1-1; D perhaps matches TRBD1 (5 bases). From germline, CDR1 is LNHNV and CDR2 YYDKDF (reference sequence). The CDR3 runs 17 residues. The V end lost 1 base, the J end lost 0 bases, and 15 bases lay between the germline ends. CDR3 loop: CATSRGGTTAMNTEAFF. In DNA, the CDR3 is TGTGCCACCAGCAGAGGGGGGACTACGGCGATGAACACTGAAGCTTTCTTT.

V usage is TRBV6-5 and J usage is TRBJ1-1, with 8 bases lining up with TRBD1. Per germline, CDR1 MNHEY and CDR2 SVGAGI. This CDR3 comprises 15 residues. J was trimmed by 4 bases and V by 4 bases; bases with no gene match: 8. The CDR3 here is CASSSPRGRSTEAFF. The CDR3 DNA reads as TGTGCCAGCAGTTCTCCCAGGGGGCGGAGCACTGAAGCTTTCTTT.

V usage is TRBV5-5 and J usage is TRBJ1-5, with D maybe TRBD1 (6 bases). The CDR3 totals 14 residues. In germline, CDR1 is SGHKS, CDR2 YYEKEE (reference sequence). V dropped 4 bases and J dropped 0 bases, with 8 bases sitting between them. The CDR3 region has the DNA TGTGCCAGCAGCAGGGGGTATAGCAATCAGCCCCAGCATTTT. As protein: CASSRGYSNQPQHF. The variable domain in full, with the rest retrieved from reference TRBV5-5 and TRBJ1-5, is DAGVTQSPTHLIKTRGQQVTLRCSPISGHKSVSWYQQVLGQGPQFIFQYYEKEERGRGNFPDRFSARQFPNYSSELNVNALLLGDSALYLCASSRGYSNQPQHFGDGTRLSIL.